What follows are 9 T cell receptor beta chains derived from one specimen sequenced in a study of blood T cell repertoires in COVID-19. The assay was immunoSEQ multiplex PCR, and TCRdb's table has in-frame clones only and misses some. The table shows roughly 290,000 clones, with nearly 90% occurring only once. The specimen was PBMCs or T cells enriched from blood (not recorded which). The receptors here all came from a young woman with acute COVID-19.

V gene TRBV2 combines with J gene TRBJ2-6; the match to TRBD1 covers 11 bases. Trimming removed 7 bases from V and 0 bases from J; junction bases left unmatched: 5. This CDR3 has 17 residues. CDR1 is SNHLY, CDR2 FYNNEI, per germline. Written as DNA, the CDR3 is TGTGCCAGCACCCGGACAGGGGGCAGCTCTGGGGCCAACGTCCTGACTTTC. It is translated as CASTRTGGSSGANVLTF.

The rearrangement joins TRBV7-9 to TRBJ2-7, with D perhaps TRBD2 (5 bases). This CDR3 comprises 14 residues. With 8 bases removed from V and 5 bases from J, the gap between germline ends came to 19 bases. From germline, CDR1 is SEHNR and CDR2 FQNEAQ (reference sequence). CDR3 amino acids: CASARSGNPHEQYF. The CDR3, as DNA: TGTGCCAGCGCACGCTCCGGGAATCCCCACGAGCAGTACTTC. Combining the CDR3 with reference TRBV7-9 and TRBJ2-7 gives the whole variable domain DTGVSQNPRHKITKRGQNVTFRCDPISEHNRLYWYRQTLGQGPEFLTYFQNEAQLEKSRLLSDRFSAERPKGSFSTLEIQRTEQGDSAMYLCASARSGNPHEQYFGPGTRLTVT.

This clone was seen just once. The J gene is TRBJ2-7, the V gene TRBV11-2; a weak D match, TRBD1 (5 bases). Trimming shortened V by 5 bases and J by 1 base, and 12 bases separated the two germline ends. The CDR3 has 14 residues. CDR1 and CDR2 from the germline V gene are SGHAT and FQNNGV. For the CDR3, the DNA is TGTGCCAGCAGCGTAAGCAGGGATTCCTACGAGCAGTACTTC. Translating it yields CASSVSRDSYEQYF.

The J gene is TRBJ1-1, the V gene TRBV4-1; 7 bases agree with TRBD1. Per germline, CDR1 MGHRA and CDR2 YSYEKL. The CDR3 spans 14 residues. After removal of 4 bases from V and 1 base from J, the junction contained 3 bases not matched to a gene. CDR3 in amino acids: CASSPRQGNTEAFF. In DNA, the CDR3 is TGCGCCAGCAGCCCTCGACAGGGGAACACTGAAGCTTTCTTT.

The chain is built from TRBV7-8 and TRBJ2-7; D is ambiguous. The ends were cut back, 3 bases at V and 2 bases at J, with 8 bases in the middle. The germline V gene has CDR1 SGHVS and CDR2 FQNEAQ. The CDR3 length is 13 residues. The CDR3 spells CASSFARTYEQYF. CDR3 DNA sequence: TGTGCCAGCAGCTTCGCCAGGACCTACGAGCAGTACTTC. Full variable domain (missing parts from reference TRBV7-8 and TRBJ2-7): GAGVSQSPRYKVAKRGQDVALRCDPISGHVSLFWYQQALGQGPEFLTYFQNEAQLDKSGLPSDRFFAERPEGSVSTLKIQRTQQEDSAVYLCASSFARTYEQYFGPGTRLTVT.

The gene calls are TRBV30 and TRBJ2-5, with 9 bases aligning to TRBD1. This CDR3 region has 14 residues. J was trimmed by 4 bases and V by 5 bases; bases with no gene match: 8. Germline assignment: CDR1 GTSNPN and CDR2 SVGIG (reference sequence). The CDR3 region is CAWDAGQGLETQYF. The CDR3 DNA follows: TGTGCCTGGGACGCCGGACAGGGGTTAGAGACCCAGTACTTC.

This clone was found a few times. The V and J genes are TRBV4-3 and TRBJ1-1, with 9 bases matching TRBD1. Germline values: CDR1 LGHNA, CDR2 YSLEER. Trimming took 4 bases from V and 6 from J; bases not matched to a gene: 12. This CDR3 comprises 16 residues. For the CDR3, the DNA is TGCGCCAGCAGCCTAGTACCAGGGACAGGGACCGCTGAAGCTTTCTTT. It encodes CASSLVPGTGTAEAFF.

The rearrangement joins TRBV19 to TRBJ2-1, with 9 positions matching TRBD2. Germline V gene sequence: CDR1 LNHDA, CDR2 SQIVND (reference sequence). V dropped 2 bases and J dropped 3; count of bases not matched to a gene: 8. This CDR3 spans 17 amino acids. CDR3 sequence (DNA): TGTGCCAGTAGTATACGTCTCCGGACTAGCGTCTACAATGAGCAGTTCTTC. Translation gives CASSIRLRTSVYNEQFF. Full variable domain (outside the CDR3, taken from reference TRBV19 and TRBJ2-1): DGGITQSPKYLFRKEGQNVTLSCEQNLNHDAMYWYRQDPGQGLRLIYYSQIVNDFQKGDIAEGYSVSREKKESFPLTVTSAQKNPTAFYLCASSIRLRTSVYNEQFFGPGTRLTVL.

This clone was detected a few times. V usage is TRBV2 and J usage is TRBJ1-6, with 9 bases lining up with TRBD1. The junction had 12 bases not matched to a gene; V was cut back by 6 bases and J by 9 bases. CDR1 and CDR2 from the germline V gene are SNHLY and FYNNEI. This CDR3 has 16 amino acids. The CDR3 loop reads CASRKQQGAGSSPLHF. The CDR3 DNA is TGTGCCAGCAGGAAACAACAGGGGGCTGGGAGTTCACCCCTCCACTTT.